This record looks at one TCR beta chain sequence and its context. Antigen: not known. Germline V gene data show CDR1 as KGHSH and CDR2 as LQKENI. Trimming at V came to 3 bases and at J to 2 bases, leaving 3 bases not matched to a gene. CDR3 length: 14 amino acids. This sample was included in a study of cytomegalovirus exposure and HLA in healthy donors. These donors were members of the roughly 110-subject validation cohort, a group separate from the approximately 700-subject first cohort. Here immunoSEQ multiplex PCR was the method, and the copy in TCRdb shows in-frame clones only, minus some. The sample has roughly 80,000 clones, roughly 91% seen once. Overall study findings and caveats: In the 120 validation repertoires, a later analysis found that first-cohort TCR clusters tended to co-occur. Listed as cytomegalovirus-associated were 170 or so TCR beta chains. While the bulk of TCR sequences proved rare, some public TCRs turned up in many donors.

This sequence was found in a man aged 30 to 45 in good health and CMV-seronegative. V and J are TRBV18 and TRBJ2-7; 8 bases match TRBD1. Sequenced sample: PBMCs. The CDR3 region is CASSPGQETYEQYF. DNA of the CDR3: TGTGCCAGCTCACCGGGACAGGAGACCTACGAGCAGTACTTC.